This T cell receptor beta chain originates from a study of identical twins. The CDR3 sequence is 13 residues long. V was pared by 6 bases and J by 0 bases, with 9 bases between. The germline V gene encodes CDR1 SNHLY and CDR2 FYNNEI. Only a few counts were recorded for this clonotype. TCRdb independently ran MiXCR on the 5' RACE reads; one entry per CDR3 protein. The data contain a few hundred thousand distinct CDR3 sequences, approximately 9.6% of them singletons. These sequences were also reported in another study, on yellow fever vaccine responses in identical twins.

Material: PBMCs. The sequence was collected from a woman in her late teens or twenties in good health. J is TRBJ2-7 and V is TRBV2; possible D gene TRBD2, 5 bases. CDR3 in amino acids: CASRPGDSYEQYF. The DNA for the CDR3 is TGTGCCAGCAGACCCGGGGACTCCTACGAGCAGTACTTC.